This T cell receptor beta chain was recorded in a study of T cell responses to AZD1222 COVID-19 vaccine. Germline CDR1 DFQATT, CDR2 SNEGSKA (reference sequence). V lost 4 bases and J lost 3, with 16 bases in between. CDR3 size: 15 residues. Overall study results and limits: Clonal diversity was possibly underestimated, and the donors were mostly white British, with more females.

Only in-frame clones appear in the TCRdb table, and some are missing; sequencing was by immunoSEQ multiplex PCR. The sample has approximately 90,000 clones, around nine tenths seen once. With respect to this clone: What it recognizes is unknown.

The sample here was peripheral blood, taken on day 0 of AZD1222 vaccination. This chain joins TRBV20-1 and TRBJ1-3; D may be TRBD1 (5 bases). The receptor was derived from an adult in good health. The CDR3 nucleotides are TGCAGTGCTATTGAAGCAGGGTCATTTGGAAACACCATATATTTT. This translates into CSAIEAGSFGNTIYF.